The TCR beta chain described here comes from a study of T cells after yellow fever vaccination (dated by TCRdb to the late 2010s). Regarding the study in general: The SMART-Seq v4 Ultra Low Input RNA kit was used to prepare libraries from fractions with low cell numbers. Blood was collected at multiple timepoints before and after primary and secondary immunization, and bulk PBMC replicates and cell subsets were isolated. Bulk TCR alpha and beta repertoires were sequenced longitudinally to track T-cell clones before and after primary and booster YFV17D yellow fever vaccination. Two healthy male donors, one aged 18 to 30 and one aged 30 to 40 years, were included in the cohort. Paper-wide results and their limitations: Computational filtering was required because FACS-sorted repertoires could contain abundant contaminating clonotypes from the bulk population. A small fraction of clonotypes showed up in both the CD4 and CD8 compartments, probably as a result of convergent recombination. Most clones expanded after primary vaccination were re-detected after the booster (almost 97% of CD4 and around 88% of CD8), suggesting broad memory maintenance. Only a couple of donors were included in the study, so the extent to which the findings can be generalized is limited. The secondary T-cell response was found to be weaker but faster than the primary response, with a peak reached on day 5 rather than on day 15.

TCR cDNA was synthesized by 5'RACE template switching, which introduced a universal primer site and unique molecular identifiers. cDNA synthesis was primed from both the TCR alpha and TCR beta constant segments. Library amplification involved two PCR steps, and the second step added sample barcodes and sequencing adapters. Sequencing of the libraries was done on either Illumina HiSeq 2500 (2x100 bp) or NovaSeq (2x150 bp). As for the authors' bioinformatics: MIGEC was used to demultiplex reads and collapse the reads into UMI consensus sequences, and MiXCR was used for V(D)J alignment. Clonotypes responding to the vaccine were identified with edgeR on replicate PBMC samples, with the criteria of FDR below 0.01 and a log2 fold change above 5 up to day 15. Each bulk clonotype was labeled CD4 or CD8 based on which sequenced repertoire, CD4 or CD8, contained the clonotype at higher abundance. The public reads were reanalyzed by TCRdb: fastp trimming at Q25, MiXCR alignment, in-frame beta chains only. For every CDR3 protein sequence, its rows merge into one entry that carries the most common genes and DNA. TCRdb, not the authors, supplied the V and J calls. The sample yields about 550,000 distinct CDR3 sequences; 19% were counted once. Approximately 14% of the sample belongs to the ten largest clones.

The intended sense of this specimen's treatment or condition label: live attenuated yellow fever vaccine strain. At every blood-draw timepoint, two biological replicates of bulk PBMCs were collected. PBMCs were isolated from peripheral blood using a standard Ficoll-Paque protocol. TriZol was used to extract RNA from bulk PBMCs, from CD4 and CD8 fractions, and from dextramer-positive and dextramer-negative fractions. There are a few counts of this clonotype. This receptor's antigen is unknown. No base quality information exists; no much larger clone differs at one position. Based on the germline V gene, the CDR1 and CDR2 sequences are SGHTA and FQGNSA. V is pared back by 0 bases and J by 3 bases, with 9 bases lying between the germline termini. Including the terminal cysteine and phenylalanine, the CDR3 comprises 14 residues. The kept DNA is CDR3 alone, 42 bases in frame from the first base.

Sequences were derived from PBMCs, sampled 15 days after the yellow fever booster vaccination. This TCR derives from a man younger than 45 who received the YFV17D yellow fever vaccine. The rearrangement joined TRBV7-2 to TRBJ2-7; 5 matching bases give a weak D call of TRBD2. CDR3 reads: CASSLAVRDYEQYF. The bases read TGTGCCAGCAGCTTAGCGGTGAGGGACTACGAGCAGTACTTC.